The entry that follows covers one T cell receptor (beta chain) sequence. Clones were read by immunoSEQ multiplex PCR, and TCRdb kept only the in-frame ones, dropping some. The repertoire has some 110,000 clones, 75% to 85% of them found once; the top ten carry 7.9%. These data come from a study of blood T cell repertoires in COVID-19. V shed 5 bases and J 6 bases; nucleotides not matched to a gene: 6. Germline V CDR1 and CDR2: KGHSH, LQKENI. This CDR3 comprises 14 residues. The J gene is TRBJ2-1, the V gene TRBV18; 8 bases agree with TRBD1. Sequencing used peripheral blood. The receptor was derived from a man in his 70s with acute or convalescent COVID-19. The CDR3 sequence: CASSENTGGNEQFF. In nucleotides, the CDR3 is TGTGCCAGCTCAGAAAATACAGGGGGCAATGAGCAGTTCTTC. Filled out from reference TRBV18 and TRBJ2-1, the complete variable domain reads NAGVMQNPRHLVRRRGQEARLRCSPMKGHSHVYWYRQLPEEGLKFMVYLQKENIIDESGMPKERFSAEFPKEGPSILRIQQVVRGDSAAYFCASSENTGGNEQFFGPGTRLTVL.